What follows describes a single T cell receptor (beta chain). The junction had 6 bases not matched to a gene; V was cut back by 1 base and J by 5 bases. The CDR3 consists of 15 residues. Germline CDR1 reads MNHNS; CDR2 reads SASEGT. Methods used by the authors: The assay estimated nucleated cells by amplifying reference gene primers. Profiling relied on immunoSEQ multiplex PCR, and the TCRdb table lists in-frame clones only, not all of them. V and J calls plus clone size are reproduced from that table; the DNA served to infer D and trimming. In the table there are some 190,000 clones, about three quarters of which are singletons. This entry comes from a study of blood T cell repertoires in COVID-19. Whole-study context: Samples taken during acute and convalescent COVID-19 were collected in the United States, Italy and Spain. T cells, B-cell-depleted T cells, or PBMCs supplied cDNA or gDNA.

The sample comprised peripheral blood. The origin of this receptor is a woman between 45 and 60 years old with active or convalescent COVID-19. This chain uses TRBV6-1 with TRBJ1-1, with 8 bases identical to TRBD1. The CDR3: CASSEEDRAWTEAFF. In DNA, the CDR3 is TGTGCCAGCAGTGAAGAGGACAGGGCTTGGACTGAAGCTTTCTTT.